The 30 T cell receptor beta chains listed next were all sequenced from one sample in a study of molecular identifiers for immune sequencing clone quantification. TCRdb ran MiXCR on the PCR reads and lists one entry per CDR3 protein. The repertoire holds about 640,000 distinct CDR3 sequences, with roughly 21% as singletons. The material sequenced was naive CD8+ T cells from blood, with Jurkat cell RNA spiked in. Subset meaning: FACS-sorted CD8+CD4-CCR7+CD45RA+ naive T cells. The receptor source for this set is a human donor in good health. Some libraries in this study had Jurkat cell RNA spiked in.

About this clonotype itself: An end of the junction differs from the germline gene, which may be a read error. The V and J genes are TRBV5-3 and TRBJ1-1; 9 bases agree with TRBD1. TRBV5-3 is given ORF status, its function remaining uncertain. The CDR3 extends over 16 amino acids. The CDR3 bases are TGTGCCAGCAGCTTGGGGGACAGGGAAAGGAACACTGAAGCTTTCTTT. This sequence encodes CASSLGDRERNTEAFF.

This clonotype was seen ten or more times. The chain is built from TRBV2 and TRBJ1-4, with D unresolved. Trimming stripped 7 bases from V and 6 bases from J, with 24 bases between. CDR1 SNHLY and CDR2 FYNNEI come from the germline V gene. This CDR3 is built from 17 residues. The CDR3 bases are TGTGCCAGCACCCGAACAAGGGATGCTCAGTGGGATGAAAAACTGTTTTTT. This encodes CASTRTRDAQWDEKLFF. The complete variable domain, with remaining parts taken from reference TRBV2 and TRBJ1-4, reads EPEVTQTPSHQVTQMGQEVILRCVPISNHLYFYWYRQILGQKVEFLVSFYNNEISEKSEIFDDQFSVERPDGSNFTLKIRSTKLEDSAMYFCASTRTRDAQWDEKLFFGSGTQLSVL.

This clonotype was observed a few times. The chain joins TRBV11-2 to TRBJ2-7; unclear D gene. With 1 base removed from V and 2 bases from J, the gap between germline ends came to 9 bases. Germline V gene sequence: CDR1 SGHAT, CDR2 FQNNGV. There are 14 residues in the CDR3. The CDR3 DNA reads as TGTGCCAGCAGCTTAGGTCCCCTAACCTACGAGCAGTACTTC. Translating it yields CASSLGPLTYEQYF. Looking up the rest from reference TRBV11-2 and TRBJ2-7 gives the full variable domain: EAGVAQSPRYKIIEKRQSVAFWCNPISGHATLYWYQQILGQGPKLLIQFQNNGVVDDSQLPKDRFSAERLKGVDSTLKIQPAKLEDSAVYLCASSLGPLTYEQYFGPGTRLTVT.

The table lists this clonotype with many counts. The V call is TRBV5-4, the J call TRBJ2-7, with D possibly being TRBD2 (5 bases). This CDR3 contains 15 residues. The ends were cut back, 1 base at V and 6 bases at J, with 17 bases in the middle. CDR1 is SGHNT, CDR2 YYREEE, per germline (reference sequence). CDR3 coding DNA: TGTGCCAGCAGCTTGTTAGGGAGTTCGCCGCCCGAGCAGTACTTC. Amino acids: CASSLLGSSPPEQYF.

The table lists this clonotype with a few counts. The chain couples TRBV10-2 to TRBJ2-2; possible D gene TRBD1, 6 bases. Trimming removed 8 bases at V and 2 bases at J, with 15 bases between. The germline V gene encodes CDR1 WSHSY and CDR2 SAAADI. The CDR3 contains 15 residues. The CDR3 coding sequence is TGCGCCAGCGGAACAGGGTCGACAAACACCGGGGAGCTGTTTTTT. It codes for CASGTGSTNTGELFF.

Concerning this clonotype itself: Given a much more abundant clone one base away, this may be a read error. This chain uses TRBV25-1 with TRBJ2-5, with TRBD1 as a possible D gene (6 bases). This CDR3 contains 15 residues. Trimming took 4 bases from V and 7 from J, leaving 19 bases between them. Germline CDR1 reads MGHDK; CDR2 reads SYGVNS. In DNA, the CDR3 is TGTGCCAGCAGTGGGGGGCAAGTCGGAGGAGGGACCCAGTACTTC. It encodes CASSGGQVGGGTQYF.

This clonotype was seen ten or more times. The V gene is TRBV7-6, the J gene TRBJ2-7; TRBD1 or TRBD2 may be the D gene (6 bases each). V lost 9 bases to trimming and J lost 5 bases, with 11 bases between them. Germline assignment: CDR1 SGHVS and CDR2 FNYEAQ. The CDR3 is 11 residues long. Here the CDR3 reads CASGGGHEQYF. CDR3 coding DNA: TGTGCCAGTGGAGGGGGTCACGAGCAGTACTTC.

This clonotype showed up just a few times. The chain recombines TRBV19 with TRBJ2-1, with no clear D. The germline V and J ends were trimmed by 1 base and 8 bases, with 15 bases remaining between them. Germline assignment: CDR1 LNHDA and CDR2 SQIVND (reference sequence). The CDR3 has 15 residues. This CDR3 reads CASSIVLRRLDEQFF. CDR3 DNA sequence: TGTGCCAGTAGTATAGTTTTGAGGAGATTAGATGAGCAGTTCTTC.

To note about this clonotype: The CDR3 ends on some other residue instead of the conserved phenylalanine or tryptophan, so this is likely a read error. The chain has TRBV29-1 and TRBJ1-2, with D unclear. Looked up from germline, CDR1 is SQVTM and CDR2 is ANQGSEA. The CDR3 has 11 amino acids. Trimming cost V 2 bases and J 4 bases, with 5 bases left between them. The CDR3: CSVELIYGYTS. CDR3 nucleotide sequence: TGCAGCGTTGAACTGATCTATGGCTACACCTCC.

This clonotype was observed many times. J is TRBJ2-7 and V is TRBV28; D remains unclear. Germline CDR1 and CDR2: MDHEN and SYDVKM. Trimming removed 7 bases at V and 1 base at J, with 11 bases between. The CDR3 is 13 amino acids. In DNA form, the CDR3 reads TGTGCCAGCAATATGGTCCGATCCTACGAGCAGTACTTC. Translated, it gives CASNMVRSYEQYF.

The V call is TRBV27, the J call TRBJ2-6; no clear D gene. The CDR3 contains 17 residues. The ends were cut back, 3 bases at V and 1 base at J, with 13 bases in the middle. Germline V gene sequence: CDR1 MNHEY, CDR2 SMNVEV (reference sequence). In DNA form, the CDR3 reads TGTGCCAGCAGTTTGTTGGGGATACAGTCTGGGGCCAACGTCCTGACTTTC. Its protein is CASSLLGIQSGANVLTF.

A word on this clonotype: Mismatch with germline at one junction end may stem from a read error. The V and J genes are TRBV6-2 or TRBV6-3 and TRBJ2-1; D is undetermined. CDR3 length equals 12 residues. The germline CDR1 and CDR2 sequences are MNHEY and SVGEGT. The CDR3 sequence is CASFSEYNERFF. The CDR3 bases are TGTGCCAGCTTCAGCGAATACAATGAGCGGTTCTTC.

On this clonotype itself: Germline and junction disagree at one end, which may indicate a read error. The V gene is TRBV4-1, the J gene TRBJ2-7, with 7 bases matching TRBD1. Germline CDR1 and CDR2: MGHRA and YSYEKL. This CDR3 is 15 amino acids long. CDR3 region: CASSRYRGETDEQYF. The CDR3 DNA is TGCGCCAGTAGCCGTTACAGGGGAGAAACGGACGAGCAGTACTTC.

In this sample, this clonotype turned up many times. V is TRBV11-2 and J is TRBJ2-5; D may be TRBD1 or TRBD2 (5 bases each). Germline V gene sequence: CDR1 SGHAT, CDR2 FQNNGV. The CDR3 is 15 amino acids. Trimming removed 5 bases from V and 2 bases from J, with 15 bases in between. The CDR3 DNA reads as TGTGCCAGCAGCCCATCCCCGGGGCAGCAAGAGACCCAGTACTTC. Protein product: CASSPSPGQQETQYF.

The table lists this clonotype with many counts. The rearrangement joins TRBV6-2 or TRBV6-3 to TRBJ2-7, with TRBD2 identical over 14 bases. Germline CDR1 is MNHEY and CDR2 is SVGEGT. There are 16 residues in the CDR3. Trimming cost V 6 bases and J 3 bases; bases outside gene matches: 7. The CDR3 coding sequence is TGTGCCAGCAGCCCGGGACTAGCGGGAGCCCTCTACGAGCAGTACTTC. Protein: CASSPGLAGALYEQYF.

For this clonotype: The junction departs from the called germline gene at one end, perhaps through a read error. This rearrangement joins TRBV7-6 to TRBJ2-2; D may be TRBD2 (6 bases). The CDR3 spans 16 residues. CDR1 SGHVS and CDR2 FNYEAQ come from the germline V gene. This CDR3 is CASSLVSGSNTGELSF. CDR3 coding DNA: TGCGCCAGCAGCTTAGTTAGCGGATCGAACACCGGGGAGCTGTCTTTT.

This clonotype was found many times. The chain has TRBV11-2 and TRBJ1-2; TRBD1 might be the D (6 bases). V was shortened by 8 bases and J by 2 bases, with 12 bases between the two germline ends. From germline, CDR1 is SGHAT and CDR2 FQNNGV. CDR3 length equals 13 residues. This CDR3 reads CASRDTTNYGYTF. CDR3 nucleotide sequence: TGTGCCAGCCGGGACACAACCAACTATGGCTACACCTTC.

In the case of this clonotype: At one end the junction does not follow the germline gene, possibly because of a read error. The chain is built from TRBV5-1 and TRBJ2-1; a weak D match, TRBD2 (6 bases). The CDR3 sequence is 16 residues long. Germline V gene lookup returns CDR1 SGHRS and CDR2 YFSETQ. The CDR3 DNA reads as TGCGCCAGCAGTCCTTGGGTAGCGGCGACCTACAAGGAGCAGTTCTTC. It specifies CASSPWVAATYKEQFF.

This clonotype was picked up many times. The CDR3 sequence is CSARDLGGQESELYNEQFF. The DNA of the CDR3 is TGCAGTGCCAGGGACCTGGGTGGGCAGGAGTCCGAGCTATACAATGAGCAGTTCTTC. The chain carries TRBV20-1 and TRBJ2-1; D may match TRBD1 or TRBD2 (5 bases each). The CDR3 runs to 19 residues. Germline CDR1 reads DFQATT; CDR2 reads SNEGSKA (reference sequence). Trimming pared 6 bases from V and 4 bases from J, leaving 31 bases between.

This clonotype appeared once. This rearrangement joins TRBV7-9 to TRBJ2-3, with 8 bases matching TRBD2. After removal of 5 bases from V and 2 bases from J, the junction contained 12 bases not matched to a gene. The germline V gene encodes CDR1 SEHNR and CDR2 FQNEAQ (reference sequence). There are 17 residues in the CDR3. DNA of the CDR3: TGTGCCAGCAGCCTCCCGACTAGCGCAAGATACACAGATACGCAGTATTTT. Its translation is CASSLPTSARYTDTQYF.

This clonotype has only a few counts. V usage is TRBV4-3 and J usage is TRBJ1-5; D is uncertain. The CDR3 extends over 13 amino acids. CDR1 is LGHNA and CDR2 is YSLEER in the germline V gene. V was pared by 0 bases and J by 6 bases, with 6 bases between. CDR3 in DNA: TGCGCCAGCAGCCAAGATCTGGGTCAGCCCCAGCATTTT. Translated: CASSQDLGQPQHF.

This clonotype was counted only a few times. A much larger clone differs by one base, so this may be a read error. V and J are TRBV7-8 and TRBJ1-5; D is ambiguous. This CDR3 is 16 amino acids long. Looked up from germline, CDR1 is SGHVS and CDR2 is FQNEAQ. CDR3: CASSLLVVYSNRPQHF. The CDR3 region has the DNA TGTGCCAGCAGCTTATTAGTGGTCTATAGCAATCGGCCCCAGCATTTT. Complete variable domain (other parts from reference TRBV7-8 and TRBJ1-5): GAGVSQSPRYKVAKRGQDVALRCDPISGHVSLFWYQQALGQGPEFLTYFQNEAQLDKSGLPSDRFFAERPEGSVSTLKIQRTQQEDSAVYLCASSLLVVYSNRPQHFGDGTRLSIL.

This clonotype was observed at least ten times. CDR3 nucleotide sequence: TGTGCCTGGGGACCGGGACTCCTGTACCCCGAGCAGTACTTC. Translated: CAWGPGLLYPEQYF. The rearrangement joins TRBV30 to TRBJ2-7, with a tentative D call TRBD2 (6 bases). CDR3 length: 14 residues. Germline V CDR1 and CDR2: GTSNPN, SVGIG (reference sequence). V dropped 5 bases and J dropped 6 bases, with 20 bases sitting between them.

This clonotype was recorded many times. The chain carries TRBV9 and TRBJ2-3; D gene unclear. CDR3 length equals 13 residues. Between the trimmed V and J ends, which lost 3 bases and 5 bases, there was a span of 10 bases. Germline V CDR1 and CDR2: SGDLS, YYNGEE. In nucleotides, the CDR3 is TGTGCCAGCAGCGGGGCCCGGGTAGATACGCAGTATTTT. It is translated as CASSGARVDTQYF. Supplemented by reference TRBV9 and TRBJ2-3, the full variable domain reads DSGVTQTPKHLITATGQRVTLRCSPRSGDLSVYWYQQSLDQGLQFLIQYYNGEERAKGNILERFSAQQFPDLHSELNLSSLELGDSALYFCASSGARVDTQYFGPGTRLTVL.

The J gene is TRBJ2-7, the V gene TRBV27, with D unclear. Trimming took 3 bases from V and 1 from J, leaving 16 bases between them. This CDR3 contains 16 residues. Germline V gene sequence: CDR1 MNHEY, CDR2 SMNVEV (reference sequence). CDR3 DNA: TGTGCCAGCAGTTTGGGTGGATATTTGGCATCCTACGAGCAGTACTTC. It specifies CASSLGGYLASYEQYF.

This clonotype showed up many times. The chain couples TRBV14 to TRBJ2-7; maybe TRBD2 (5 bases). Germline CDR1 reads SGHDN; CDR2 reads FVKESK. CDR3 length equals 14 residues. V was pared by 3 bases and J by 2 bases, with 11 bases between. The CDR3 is CASSQRVLPYEQYF. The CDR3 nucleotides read TGTGCCAGCAGCCAGAGGGTCCTACCCTACGAGCAGTACTTC.

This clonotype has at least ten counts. The CDR3: CASGGTSGANEQFF. The CDR3 DNA reads TGTGCCAGCGGCGGGACTAGCGGGGCAAATGAGCAGTTCTTC. V gene TRBV11-2 combines with J gene TRBJ2-1, with 13 bases identical to TRBD2. Trimming took 8 bases from V and 7 from J; bases not matched to a gene: 5. The CDR3 covers 14 residues. Germline V gene lookup returns CDR1 SGHAT and CDR2 FQNNGV.

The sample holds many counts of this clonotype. The CDR3 is CASSFGHAGGGLPLGSTDTQYF. In DNA form, the CDR3 reads TGTGCCAGCAGCTTTGGCCATGCTGGAGGGGGCCTCCCCCTAGGTAGCACAGATACGCAGTATTTT. V usage is TRBV7-2 and J usage is TRBJ2-3; D perhaps matches TRBD1 (7 bases). The CDR3 covers 22 residues. From germline, CDR1 is SGHTA and CDR2 FQGNSA. V lost 3 bases and J lost 0, with 31 bases in between. Using reference TRBV7-2 and TRBJ2-3 for the parts outside the CDR3, the full variable domain is GAGVSQSPSNKVTEKGKDVELRCDPISGHTALYWYRQSLGQGLEFLIYFQGNSAPDKSGLPSDRFSAERTGGSVSTLTIQRTQQEDSAVYLCASSFGHAGGGLPLGSTDTQYFGPGTRLTVL.

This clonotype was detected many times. The chain's CDR3 is CSVAVWPEAFF. Here the CDR3 DNA reads TGCAGCGTTGCTGTTTGGCCTGAAGCTTTCTTT. This chain links TRBV29-1 with TRBJ1-1; D is unclear. The CDR3 consists of 11 residues. CDR1 SQVTM and CDR2 ANQGSEA come from the germline V gene. V lost 4 bases to trimming and J lost 6 bases, with 9 bases between them.

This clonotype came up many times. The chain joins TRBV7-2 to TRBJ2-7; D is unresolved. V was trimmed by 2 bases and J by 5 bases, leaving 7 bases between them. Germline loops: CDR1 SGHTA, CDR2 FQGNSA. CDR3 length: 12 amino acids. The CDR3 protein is CASSLRVHEQYF. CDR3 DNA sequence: TGTGCCAGCAGCTTAAGGGTCCACGAGCAGTACTTC.